These 21 T cell receptor beta chains were all obtained from the same sample, sequenced in a study of cytomegalovirus exposure and HLA in healthy donors. The study ran its PCR with 60 Vbeta and 13 Jbeta primers. The data were produced by immunoSEQ multiplex PCR, yet TCRdb's version contains in-frame clones alone and is incomplete. This table holds 100,000 to 150,000 clones, 75% to 85% found once. Sequences were obtained from PBMCs. These receptor sequences come from a man in his forties in good health and CMV-seronegative.

The chain is built from TRBV4-2 and TRBJ1-3, with TRBD1 matching 9 bases. V shed 3 bases, J shed 0 bases, and the junction held 3 bases outside the gene matches. CDR3 length: 16 amino acids. Germline lookup yields CDR1 LGHNA and CDR2 YNFKEQ. The CDR3 nucleotides read TGTGCCAGCAGCCAGGACAGGGGAATCTCTGGAAACACCATATATTTT. It codes for CASSQDRGISGNTIYF.

The V call is TRBV18, the J call TRBJ2-2, with D maybe TRBD1 (6 bases). The CDR3 loop spans 14 amino acids. In germline, CDR1 is KGHSH, CDR2 LQKENI. The ends were cut back, 3 bases at V and 2 bases at J, with 7 bases in the middle. Here the CDR3 DNA reads TGTGCCAGCTCACCGGACAGAAACACCGGGGAGCTGTTTTTT. Translation: CASSPDRNTGELFF.

As concerns this clone: The junction departs from the called germline gene at one end, perhaps through a read error. V is TRBV2 and J is TRBJ2-4, with D possibly matching TRBD2 (5 bases). There are 12 residues in the CDR3. Germline-derived CDR1 and CDR2 are SNHLY and FYNNEI. CDR3 in amino acids: CASREAKNSQYF. DNA of the CDR3: TGTGCCAGCAGGGAGGCCAAAAACAGTCAGTACTTC.

The V gene is TRBV4-2, the J gene TRBJ1-5; D is uncertain. Germline loops: CDR1 LGHNA, CDR2 YNFKEQ. The CDR3 runs to 12 residues. Trimming cost V 1 base and J 5 bases, with 3 bases left between them. The CDR3 sequence: CASSQGDQPQHF. The DNA for the CDR3 is TGTGCCAGCAGCCAAGGCGATCAGCCCCAGCATTTT.

The CDR3 here is CASSPGQGGFYGYTF. The CDR3 DNA sequence: TGTGCCAGCAGCCCGGGACAGGGCGGATTCTATGGCTACACCTTC. The gene calls are TRBV5-6 and TRBJ1-2; 9 bases are a match to TRBD1. In germline, CDR1 is SGHDT, CDR2 YYEEEE. The V gene end was trimmed by 4 bases and the J gene end by 4 bases; junction bases not matched to a gene: 8. The CDR3 contains 15 residues.

The chain has TRBV29-1 and TRBJ2-5; maybe TRBD2 (6 bases). The last part of the DNA fits TRBJ2-7 better; the J call may be wrong. The CDR3 contains 14 residues. Germline V CDR1 and CDR2: SQVTM, ANQGSEA. The CDR3 DNA reads as TGCAGCGTTGGGAGGGACGGTTCCCTCTACGAGCAGTACTTC. Protein: CSVGRDGSLYEQYF.

This rearrangement joins TRBV7-6 to TRBJ1-2; 12 nucleotides align to TRBD1. This CDR3 has 19 residues. Germline V gene sequence: CDR1 SGHVS, CDR2 FNYEAQ. J gave up 5 bases and V 5 bases, and 18 bases lay outside the gene matches. The CDR3 sequence: CASSPGVPGQGAGRYGYTF. CDR3 nucleotides: TGTGCCAGCAGCCCAGGGGTCCCGGGACAGGGGGCCGGGCGGTATGGCTACACCTTC. Full variable domain (rest looked up from reference TRBV7-6 and TRBJ1-2): GAGVSQSPRYKVTKRGQDVALRCDPISGHVSLYWYRQALGQGPEFLTYFNYEAQQDKSGLPNDRFSAERPEGSISTLTIQRTEQRDSAMYRCASSPGVPGQGAGRYGYTFGSGTRLTVV.

This chain links TRBV6-1 with TRBJ2-4; D is uncertain. The V end was cut by 8 bases, the J end by 8 bases, with 7 bases between. The CDR3 is made up of 10 amino acids. Germline CDR1 and CDR2: MNHNS and SASEGT. The CDR3 coding sequence is TGTGCCAGCGGGCTGTACATTCAGTACTTC. Its translation: CASGLYIQYF.

The chain joins TRBV5-4 to TRBJ1-2, with 8 nucleotides matching TRBD1. V shed 0 bases, J shed 3 bases, and the junction held 1 base outside the gene matches. CDR1 is SGHNT, CDR2 YYREEE, per germline (reference sequence). This CDR3 has 14 residues. The CDR3 is CASSLVGQDYGYTF. The CDR3 nucleotides read TGTGCCAGCAGCTTGGTGGGACAGGACTATGGCTACACCTTC. Full variable domain (missing parts from reference TRBV5-4 and TRBJ1-2): ETGVTQSPTHLIKTRGQQVTLRCSSQSGHNTVSWYQQALGQGPQFIFQYYREEENGRGNFPPRFSGLQFPNYSSELNVNALELDDSALYLCASSLVGQDYGYTFGSGTRLTVV.

The rearrangement links TRBV30 to TRBJ1-6; 9 bases match TRBD1. The CDR3 is 15 amino acids. Germline V CDR1 and CDR2: GTSNPN, SVGIG (reference sequence). Losses at the gene ends were 2 bases for V and 5 bases for J; bases not matched to a gene: 4. CDR3 in amino acids: CAWSQRDRDNSPLHF. Written as DNA, the CDR3 is TGTGCCTGGAGTCAACGGGACAGGGATAATTCACCCCTCCACTTT. Full variable domain (outside the CDR3, taken from reference TRBV30 and TRBJ1-6): SQTIHQWPATLVQPVGSPLSLECTVEGTSNPNLYWYRQAAGRGLQLLFYSVGIGQISSEVPQNLSASRPQDRQFILSSKKLLLSDSGFYLCAWSQRDRDNSPLHFGNGTRLTVT.

The gene calls are TRBV4-3 and TRBJ2-1, with a tentative D call TRBD1 (5 bases). V was clipped by 0 bases and J by 6 bases, with 9 bases between them. Germline-derived CDR1 and CDR2 are LGHNA and YSLEER. CDR3 length: 14 amino acids. The CDR3 reads CASSQDMGLNEQFF. Written as DNA, the CDR3 is TGCGCCAGCAGCCAAGATATGGGGCTCAATGAGCAGTTCTTC.

The V call is TRBV29-1, the J call TRBJ2-1; 10 bases are shared with TRBD2. The CDR3 contains 13 residues. CDR1 and CDR2 from the germline V gene are SQVTM and ANQGSEA. The V gene end was trimmed by 7 bases and the J gene end by 3 bases; junction bases not matched to a gene: 3. In DNA, the CDR3 is TGCAGCGGGACTAGCGGAGTCTACAATGAGCAGTTCTTC. Translation gives CSGTSGVYNEQFF.

As concerns this clone: Germline and junction disagree at one end, which may indicate a read error. The chain recombines TRBV7-7 with TRBJ2-1; TRBD2 matches at 7 bases. Germline V gene lookup returns CDR1 SSHAT and CDR2 FNYEAQ (reference sequence). The CDR3 is 13 residues long. DNA of the CDR3: TGTGCTAGCAGCCCCGGACTAGTAAATGAGCAGTTCTTC. Translation: CASSPGLVNEQFF.

The rearrangement joins TRBV11-2 to TRBJ2-1, with 7 bases lining up with TRBD2. This CDR3 is 18 amino acids long. Unmatched junction bases numbered 11, after V lost 0 bases and J lost 3 bases. In germline, CDR1 is SGHAT, CDR2 FQNNGV. In DNA form, the CDR3 reads TGTGCCAGCAGCTTAGATCGAGTTCTGCGGGGGAGCTACAATGAGCAGTTCTTC. Translated, it gives CASSLDRVLRGSYNEQFF.

The chain is built from TRBV7-3 and TRBJ2-1; 7 nucleotides line up with TRBD2. Per the germline V gene, CDR1 is SGHTA and CDR2 is FQGTGA. The CDR3 length is 15 residues. J lost 6 bases, V lost 5 bases, and 10 bases had no gene match. CDR3 loop: CASSPGGRSFNEQFF. CDR3 sequence (DNA): TGTGCCAGCAGCCCCGGGGGGAGATCGTTCAATGAGCAGTTCTTC.

The rearrangement joins TRBV6-1 to TRBJ1-1; D remains ambiguous. The V gene lost 10 bases and the J gene lost 8 bases, with 11 bases spanning the gap. The CDR3 has 10 residues. Germline values: CDR1 MNHNS, CDR2 SASEGT. The CDR3 DNA sequence: TGTGCCATCAAACTCCCCGAAGCTTTCTTT. Protein product: CAIKLPEAFF.

The gene calls are TRBV9 and TRBJ2-7, with a possible D match to TRBD2 (5 bases). Trimming removed 6 bases from V and 7 bases from J, with 17 bases in between. Germline CDR1 and CDR2: SGDLS and YYNGEE. The CDR3 covers 13 residues. In nucleotides, the CDR3 is TGTGCCAGCACCACGACACCCTCGGGGGAGCAGTACTTC. It is translated as CASTTTPSGEQYF. Drawing the rest from reference TRBV9 and TRBJ2-7, the complete variable domain is DSGVTQTPKHLITATGQRVTLRCSPRSGDLSVYWYQQSLDQGLQFLIQYYNGEERAKGNILERFSAQQFPDLHSELNLSSLELGDSALYFCASTTTPSGEQYFGPGTRLTVT.

The genes are TRBV28 and TRBJ2-1; D remains unclear. Germline V gene data show CDR1 as MDHEN and CDR2 as SYDVKM. The CDR3 loop spans 13 amino acids. V was shortened by 5 bases and J by 5 bases, with 10 bases between the two germline ends. This CDR3 reads CASSPGYNNEQFF. The CDR3 DNA sequence: TGTGCCAGCAGTCCAGGTTACAACAATGAGCAGTTCTTC.

The rearrangement joins TRBV5-4 to TRBJ2-3; a weak D match, TRBD1 (5 bases). The CDR3 consists of 14 residues. CDR1 SGHNT and CDR2 YYREEE come from the germline V gene (reference sequence). V lost 4 bases and J lost 2, with 11 bases in between. CDR3 DNA sequence: TGTGCCAGCAGCCCGACAGAGATCACAGATACGCAGTATTTT. Translation gives CASSPTEITDTQYF.

The chain combines TRBV5-1 with TRBJ2-5; D is undetermined. The CDR3 loop spans 13 amino acids. CDR1 is SGHRS and CDR2 is YFSETQ in the germline V gene. V lost 1 base to trimming and J lost 0 bases, with 4 bases between them. This CDR3 reads CASSLQDQETQYF. CDR3 DNA: TGCGCCAGCAGCTTGCAGGACCAAGAGACCCAGTACTTC.

The V gene is TRBV4-3, the J gene TRBJ2-1; 8 bases fit TRBD2. The CDR3 is 16 amino acids. The junction had 13 bases not matched to a gene; V was cut back by 3 bases and J by 9 bases. The germline CDR1 and CDR2 sequences are LGHNA and YSLEER. CDR3 DNA sequence: TGCGCCAGCAGCCAGGCACTAGCGGAGGGGTCGGGTGAGCAGTTCTTC. Encoded protein: CASSQALAEGSGEQFF.